The rows below give T cell receptor beta chains drawn from one sample of a study of beta chain features in type 1 diabetes. Sequencing used immunoSEQ multiplex PCR; TCRdb keeps in-frame clones, though not all of them. This table has about 660,000 clones, over 12% appearing once. The specimen sequenced was naive CD4+ T cells from blood. Receptors originate from a man younger than 30 with type 1 diabetes. The CDR3 runs from the conserved cysteine through the conserved F or W. The D gene is left open where the match is weak. The size field is filled for only some rows; it gives once, few, many or a size class.

cdr3_length clone_size j_call v_call d_call cdr3_aa cdr3_nt
13 few TRBJ1-1 TRBV29-1 TRBD1 CSVEDRGGTEAFF TGCAGCGTGGAGGACAGGGGTGGGACTGAAGCTTTCTTT
10 - TRBJ2-1 TRBV2 - CASSEARKFF TGTGCCAGCAGTGAAGCCCGGAAGTTCTTC
14 - TRBJ2-2 TRBV18 - CASSPRRDTGELFF TGTGCCAGCTCACCACGGAGAGACACCGGGGAGCTGTTTTTT
13 - TRBJ2-5 TRBV10-3 - CAISIADQETQYF TGTGCCATCAGTATAGCGGATCAAGAGACCCAGTACTTC
13 few TRBJ2-1 TRBV6-5 - CASSPDRRDEQFF TGTGCCAGCAGTCCCGACCGAAGGGACGAGCAGTTCTTC
15 - TRBJ2-6 TRBV6-4 - CASSDASSGANVLTF TGTGCCAGCAGTGACGCGAGCTCTGGGGCCAACGTCCTGACTTTC
15 few TRBJ2-7 TRBV15 - CATSIEIAESYEQYF TGTGCCACCAGCATTGAGATAGCGGAGTCCTACGAGCAGTACTTC
15 few TRBJ2-5 TRBV25-1 TRBD1 CASSDARDSQETQYF TGTGCCAGCAGTGATGCTCGGGACAGTCAAGAGACCCAGTACTTC
13 few TRBJ2-5 TRBV7-2 - CASSFLSRETQYF TGTGCCAGCAGCTTTTTGTCCCGGGAGACCCAGTACTTC
12 - TRBJ2-7 TRBV29-1 TRBD1 CSATGGGDEQYF TGCAGCGCCACAGGGGGCGGCGACGAGCAGTACTTC